This TCR beta chain was documented in a study of cytomegalovirus exposure and HLA in healthy donors. Only a few counts were recorded for this clone. As yet, its antigen is unknown. General observations from the study: CMV serostatus stood as the only immune exposure information on hand. Among TCR beta chains of equal frequency, HLA-associated ones were more clonally expanded in a later analysis.

Among the donors, all were healthy bone marrow donors. Primers included in the PCR were 60 Vbeta and 13 Jbeta primers. The protocol was immunoSEQ multiplex PCR, while the TCRdb copy is restricted to in-frame clones and leaves out a portion. Altogether about 150,000 clones are present, approximately 9% being singletons, with the ten largest covering approximately 2%. V was cut by 0 bases and J by 3 bases, with 12 bases left in between. The CDR3 sequence is 16 residues long. Per the germline V gene, CDR1 is LNHNV and CDR2 is YYDKDF (reference sequence). Sequencing used PBMCs. The genes are TRBV15 and TRBJ1-3, with TRBD1 as a possible D gene (5 bases). This receptor was taken from a male donor in good health and CMV-seronegative. CDR3 loop: CATSREGTYRGNTIYF. The CDR3 nucleotides read TGTGCCACCAGCAGAGAAGGGACTTATCGTGGAAACACCATATATTTT.